Reported below is one T cell receptor (beta chain). Antigen specificity is unknown. Assay: immunoSEQ multiplex PCR; the TCRdb copy retains only in-frame clones and omits some. The sample has around 130,000 clones; nearly 95% are singletons. This entry belongs to a study of T cell responses to AZD1222 COVID-19 vaccine. The germline CDR1 and CDR2 sequences are SGHDN and FVKESK. Deletions cut 4 bases from V and 4 bases from J, with 7 bases between. CDR3 size: 12 residues. General observations from the study: Sampling that yielded the repertoires occurred only after the peak T cell response.

The chain employs TRBV14 and TRBJ1-1; D unresolved. The sample in question was peripheral blood, obtained on day 0 of AZD1222 vaccination. This TCR was sampled from an adult in good health. CDR3 sequence reads: CASSRVGTEAFF. In nucleotides, the CDR3 is TGTGCCAGCAGCCGGGTGGGCACTGAAGCTTTCTTT.